What follows are 31 T cell receptor beta chains derived from one specimen sequenced in a study of cytomegalovirus exposure and HLA in healthy donors. PCR used 60 Vbeta primers and 13 Jbeta primers. Profiled with immunoSEQ multiplex PCR; TCRdb holds only in-frame clones, not every one. This sample has about 150,000 clones, with approximately 70% found just once. Sequencing input: PBMCs. The receptors come from a woman aged 60-75 years in good health and CMV-seropositive.

The chain uses TRBV27 and TRBJ1-4; maybe TRBD1 (6 bases). Trimming left V 6 bases short and J 0 bases short, with 8 bases between. This CDR3 has 14 amino acids. The germline CDR1 and CDR2 sequences are MNHEY and SMNVEV (reference sequence). The DNA for the CDR3 is TGTGCCAGCAGGCGGACAGCAACTAATGAAAAACTGTTTTTT. This translates into CASRRTATNEKLFF.

The genes are TRBV7-8 and TRBJ2-3; 8 nucleotides match TRBD2. Trimming cost V 3 bases and J 2 bases; bases outside gene matches: 13. Germline CDR1 and CDR2: SGHVS and FQNEAQ. The CDR3 is 18 residues long. The CDR3 bases are TGTGCCAGCAGCTTCTTGGGTTTACTAGCGGACTACACAGATACGCAGTATTTT. Protein sequence: CASSFLGLLADYTDTQYF.

CDR3: CAWTMTGNTEAFF. CDR3 nucleotide sequence: TGTGCCTGGACTATGACAGGGAACACTGAAGCTTTCTTT. The rearrangement joins TRBV30 to TRBJ1-1, with D maybe TRBD1 (6 bases). Germline V lookup: CDR1 GTSNPN, CDR2 SVGIG (reference sequence). V was trimmed by 4 bases and J by 1 base, leaving 10 bases between them. The CDR3 has 13 residues.

This clone was seen more than once but under ten times. The gene calls are TRBV5-4 and TRBJ2-3; weak D call: TRBD2 (6 bases). Germline V gene data show CDR1 as SGHNT and CDR2 as YYREEE (reference sequence). V lost 1 base and J 4 bases, leaving 10 bases between the germline ends. CDR3 length: 14 amino acids. CDR3 DNA sequence: TGTGCCAGCAGCTTGAAACTAGCTGCAGATACGCAGTATTTT. This sequence encodes CASSLKLAADTQYF.

This chain joins TRBV7-8 and TRBJ2-7; the match to TRBD2 covers 8 bases. V shed 6 bases and J 6 bases; nucleotides not matched to a gene: 7. The V gene's germline CDR1 is SGHVS and CDR2 FQNEAQ. This CDR3 is 13 amino acids long. The CDR3 is CASSGLAGSEQYF. For the CDR3, the DNA is TGTGCCAGCAGTGGGCTAGCGGGCAGCGAGCAGTACTTC.

The chain joins TRBV25-1 to TRBJ2-6; 9 bases map to TRBD1. This CDR3 has 17 amino acids. V was pared by 4 bases and J by 4 bases, with 8 bases of the junction left unmatched. Germline V gene sequence: CDR1 MGHDK, CDR2 SYGVNS. In DNA, the CDR3 is TGTGCCAGCAGTGGTACACAGGGGGCGGTAGGGGCCAACGTCCTGACTTTC. Its translation is CASSGTQGAVGANVLTF.

The chain has TRBV5-1 and TRBJ2-3; D not resolved. V lost 0 bases and J lost 6, with 8 bases in between. The CDR3 totals 13 residues. Germline CDR1 reads SGHRS; CDR2 reads YFSETQ. As DNA, the CDR3 is TGCGCCAGCAGCTTGGGTCAGATCGATACGCAGTATTTT. Encoded protein: CASSLGQIDTQYF.

The rearrangement joins TRBV30 to TRBJ2-1, with 7 bases aligning to TRBD2. Germline lookup yields CDR1 GTSNPN and CDR2 SVGIG (reference sequence). V lost 7 bases, J lost 2 bases, and 11 bases stayed unmatched. The CDR3 loop spans 15 amino acids. The CDR3: CALGEGLPPYNEQFF. The DNA of the CDR3 is TGTGCCTTAGGGGAGGGGCTCCCTCCCTACAATGAGCAGTTCTTC.

Details on this clone: This sample also contains other DNA sequences that code for the same CDR3. V and J are TRBV5-6 and TRBJ1-1; D gene ambiguous. The CDR3 runs to 11 residues. The germline V gene has CDR1 SGHDT and CDR2 YYEEEE. The V gene lost 4 bases and the J gene lost 5 bases, with 6 bases spanning the gap. This CDR3 is CASSRETEAFF. The CDR3 nucleotides read TGTGCCAGCAGCCGAGAAACTGAAGCTTTCTTT.

V usage is TRBV7-2 and J usage is TRBJ2-3; D possibly corresponds to TRBD2 (5 bases). The V end lost 5 bases, the J end lost 6 bases, and 18 bases lay between the germline ends. CDR1 SGHTA and CDR2 FQGNSA come from the germline V gene. The CDR3 runs 15 residues. Here the CDR3 DNA reads TGTGCCAGCAGCCCCCCGGCGGGTTCCCGGGATACGCAGTATTTT. As protein: CASSPPAGSRDTQYF. Full variable domain (rest looked up from reference TRBV7-2 and TRBJ2-3): GAGVSQSPSNKVTEKGKDVELRCDPISGHTALYWYRQSLGQGLEFLIYFQGNSAPDKSGLPSDRFSAERTGGSVSTLTIQRTQQEDSAVYLCASSPPAGSRDTQYFGPGTRLTVL.

The chain links TRBV28 to TRBJ1-1; D ambiguous. The length of the CDR3 is 13 residues. The V end was cut by 7 bases, the J end by 0 bases, with 9 bases between. CDR1 is MDHEN, CDR2 SYDVKM, per germline. The CDR3 sequence is CASTKPLNTEAFF. As DNA, the CDR3 is TGTGCCAGCACTAAGCCGCTGAACACTGAAGCTTTCTTT.

The chain uses TRBV6-6 and TRBJ2-5, with a weak D call TRBD1 (5 bases). This CDR3 is 14 amino acids long. Germline CDR1 and CDR2: MNHNY and SVGAGI (reference sequence). Trimming removed 0 bases from V and 3 bases from J, with 8 bases in between. The CDR3 sequence: CASSYSQGKETQYF. CDR3 nucleotide sequence: TGTGCCAGCAGTTACTCTCAGGGCAAAGAGACCCAGTACTTC.

The chain joins TRBV30 to TRBJ1-5, with D uncertain. Trimming took 2 bases from V and 7 from J, leaving 12 bases between them. Germline loops: CDR1 GTSNPN, CDR2 SVGIG (reference sequence). The CDR3 has 13 residues. Written as DNA, the CDR3 is TGTGCCTGGAGTTTCGGGTCGGGACAGCCCCAGCATTTT. Translating it yields CAWSFGSGQPQHF.

This chain connects TRBV5-1 to TRBJ2-1, with 10 bases lining up with TRBD2. V lost 4 bases to trimming and J lost 9 bases; unmatched junction nucleotides: 4. This CDR3 is built from 13 residues. The germline CDR1 and CDR2 sequences are SGHRS and YFSETQ. The CDR3, as DNA: TGCGCCAGCAGCGCCCTAGCGGGAGTTGAGCAGTTCTTC. This codes for CASSALAGVEQFF.

The rearrangement uses TRBV6-1 and TRBJ1-2; weak D call: TRBD1 (5 bases). This CDR3 contains 15 residues. V lost 6 bases and J lost 3, with 17 bases in between. The germline V gene encodes CDR1 MNHNS and CDR2 SASEGT. The CDR3 spells CASSGGRPGYYGYTF. The CDR3 DNA follows: TGTGCCAGCAGCGGTGGAAGGCCAGGGTACTATGGCTACACCTTC.

This clone was recorded a few times. CDR3 coding DNA: TGCGCCAGCAGTGCCGGGACACCGGGGCAGCCCCAGCATTTT. Amino acids: CASSAGTPGQPQHF. The gene calls are TRBV10-1 and TRBJ1-5, with D perhaps matching TRBD1 (6 bases). V lost 4 bases, J lost 7 bases, and 14 bases lay in between. This CDR3 is 14 amino acids long. Germline V gene data show CDR1 as WNHNN and CDR2 as SYGVQD (reference sequence).

The V gene is TRBV5-1, the J gene TRBJ2-2; the D gene is possibly TRBD1 (5 bases). Germline V gene sequence: CDR1 SGHRS, CDR2 YFSETQ. The CDR3 is 16 amino acids. Trimming stripped 4 bases from V and 5 bases from J, with 18 bases between. The chain's CDR3 is CASSPLLIGETGELFF. CDR3 nucleotide sequence: TGCGCCAGCAGCCCCTTGTTGATAGGGGAAACCGGGGAGCTGTTTTTT.

The gene calls are TRBV10-1 and TRBJ2-7; TRBD2 matches 13 bases. Germline trimming cut 3 bases from V and 5 bases from J; bases unmatched to any gene: 7. The germline CDR1 and CDR2 sequences are WNHNN and SYGVQD (reference sequence). This CDR3 comprises 16 residues. The CDR3 region is CASSDHGLAGDDEQYF. Here the CDR3 DNA reads TGCGCCAGCAGTGACCACGGACTAGCGGGAGACGACGAGCAGTACTTC.

The chain carries TRBV28 and TRBJ1-2, with D unresolved. With 9 bases removed from V and 9 bases from J, the gap between germline ends came to 32 bases. Germline V gene sequence: CDR1 MDHEN, CDR2 SYDVKM. The CDR3 extends over 17 amino acids. DNA for the CDR3: TGTGCCAGTTGTCCCCTAGACCAGCGGGTCAACGTAGGGAGCTACACCTTC. Its translation is CASCPLDQRVNVGSYTF.

This clone was counted once. The chain has TRBV28 and TRBJ1-5, with 8 bases aligning to TRBD1. The CDR3 runs to 15 residues. V lost 6 bases and J lost 0; bases outside the gene matches: 4. Per germline, CDR1 MDHEN and CDR2 SYDVKM. The CDR3 nucleotides read TGTGCCAGCAGGAACAGGGGGGTTAGCAATCAGCCCCAGCATTTT. Its translation: CASRNRGVSNQPQHF. Full variable domain (rest looked up from reference TRBV28 and TRBJ1-5): DVKVTQSSRYLVKRTGEKVFLECVQDMDHENMFWYRQDPGLGLRLIYFSYDVKMKEKGDIPEGYSVSREKKERFSLILESASTNQTSMYLCASRNRGVSNQPQHFGDGTRLSIL.

With respect to this clone: This same CDR3 is encoded by further DNA sequences in the sample. The genes are TRBV11-3 and TRBJ2-3; D uncertain. The V and J ends lost 5 bases and 0 bases respectively, with 9 bases between them. The germline V gene encodes CDR1 SGHNT and CDR2 YENEEA. The CDR3 totals 14 residues. The CDR3 coding sequence is TGTGCCAGCAGCCTCACATCTAGCACAGATACGCAGTATTTT. This translates into CASSLTSSTDTQYF.

This clone was recorded once. The V and J genes are TRBV11-2 and TRBJ2-2; D ambiguous. Germline V gene sequence: CDR1 SGHAT, CDR2 FQNNGV. The CDR3 extends over 14 amino acids. The V gene lost 2 bases and the J gene lost 5 bases, with 9 bases spanning the gap. The CDR3 protein is CASSLSIVTGELFF. CDR3 nucleotides: TGTGCCAGCAGCTTAAGTATAGTGACCGGGGAGCTGTTTTTT.

This clone was seen a few times. This sequence joins TRBV28 and TRBJ1-5; tentatively, D is TRBD1 (6 bases). The CDR3 spans 14 residues. The V and J ends lost 8 bases and 7 bases respectively, with 18 bases between them. Per the germline V gene, CDR1 is MDHEN and CDR2 is SYDVKM. The CDR3 DNA follows: TGTGCCAGCGATAGCCGACGGGGGGCACAGCCCCAGCATTTT. This codes for CASDSRRGAQPQHF.

This sequence joins TRBV27 and TRBJ1-1; 9 bases are a match to TRBD1. V lost 4 bases and J lost 2; bases outside the gene matches: 8. CDR3 size: 16 residues. In germline, CDR1 is MNHEY, CDR2 SMNVEV (reference sequence). CDR3 sequence: CASSSQPGQGNTEAFF. As DNA, the CDR3 is TGTGCCAGCAGTTCACAACCGGGACAGGGAAACACTGAAGCTTTCTTT.

This clone came up a few times. This rearrangement joins TRBV7-9 to TRBJ2-1, with 12 nucleotides matching TRBD2. CDR1 is SEHNR and CDR2 is FQNEAQ in the germline V gene (reference sequence). The CDR3 consists of 16 residues. V shed 1 base, J shed 10 bases, and the junction held 8 bases outside the gene matches. CDR3 region: CASSLGARLAGDEQFF. The CDR3 DNA reads as TGTGCCAGCAGCTTAGGAGCGAGACTAGCGGGAGACGAGCAGTTCTTC.

This clone has more than one count but fewer than ten. The chain couples TRBV18 to TRBJ2-5; TRBD2 matches at 8 bases. V trimming: 3 bases; J trimming: 5 bases; junction bases outside the gene matches: 2. The CDR3 length is 13 residues. Germline V gives CDR1 KGHSH, CDR2 LQKENI. The CDR3 DNA reads TGTGCCAGCTCACCCCAGCGGGAGGAGACCCAGTACTTC. It specifies CASSPQREETQYF. Based on the CDR3 plus reference TRBV18 and TRBJ2-5, the full variable domain is NAGVMQNPRHLVRRRGQEARLRCSPMKGHSHVYWYRQLPEEGLKFMVYLQKENIIDESGMPKERFSAEFPKEGPSILRIQQVVRGDSAAYFCASSPQREETQYFGPGTRLLVL.

The V call is TRBV6-6, the J call TRBJ1-5; unclear D gene. CDR1 and CDR2 (germline): MNHNY, SVGAGI (reference sequence). The CDR3 runs to 15 residues. The germline V and J ends were trimmed by 5 bases and 2 bases, with 13 bases remaining between them. The CDR3 DNA reads as TGTGCCAGCAGTCCTAGGGAGAATCGCAATCAGCCCCAGCATTTT. Protein: CASSPRENRNQPQHF.

The CDR3 bases are TGTGCCATCAGTGAGAGGGACAGCACCAATCAGCCCCAGCATTTT. Translated, it gives CAISERDSTNQPQHF. The V call is TRBV10-3, the J call TRBJ1-5; 7 bases agree with TRBD1. Germline values: CDR1 ENHRY, CDR2 SYGVKD. There are 15 residues in the CDR3. Trimming removed 2 bases from V and 3 bases from J; junction bases left unmatched: 4.

This clone appeared a few times. The J gene is TRBJ1-1, the V gene TRBV2; TRBD1 aligns across 7 bases. Germline CDR1 is SNHLY and CDR2 is FYNNEI. The CDR3 length is 13 residues. J gave up 0 bases and V 10 bases, and 5 bases lay outside the gene matches. The CDR3 DNA reads as TGTGCCAAGGGGGCCAATATGAACACTGAAGCTTTCTTT. Translated: CAKGANMNTEAFF.

This clone appeared a few times. V and J are TRBV13 and TRBJ2-1; D is ambiguous. Germline CDR1 reads PRHDT; CDR2 reads FYEKMQ (reference sequence). Trimming removed 2 bases at V and 6 bases at J, with 5 bases between. This CDR3 contains 12 residues. The CDR3 bases are TGTGCCAGCAGCTTACCCCTCAATGAGCAGTTCTTC. Protein: CASSLPLNEQFF.

CDR3 amino acids: CASREDRTGYEQYF. CDR3 bases: TGTGCCAGCCGCGAGGACCGGACAGGCTACGAGCAGTACTTC. V is TRBV28 and J is TRBJ2-7; 7 positions agree with TRBD1. The CDR3 contains 14 residues. Germline-derived CDR1 and CDR2 are MDHEN and SYDVKM. J gave up 3 bases and V 8 bases, and 10 bases lay outside the gene matches.